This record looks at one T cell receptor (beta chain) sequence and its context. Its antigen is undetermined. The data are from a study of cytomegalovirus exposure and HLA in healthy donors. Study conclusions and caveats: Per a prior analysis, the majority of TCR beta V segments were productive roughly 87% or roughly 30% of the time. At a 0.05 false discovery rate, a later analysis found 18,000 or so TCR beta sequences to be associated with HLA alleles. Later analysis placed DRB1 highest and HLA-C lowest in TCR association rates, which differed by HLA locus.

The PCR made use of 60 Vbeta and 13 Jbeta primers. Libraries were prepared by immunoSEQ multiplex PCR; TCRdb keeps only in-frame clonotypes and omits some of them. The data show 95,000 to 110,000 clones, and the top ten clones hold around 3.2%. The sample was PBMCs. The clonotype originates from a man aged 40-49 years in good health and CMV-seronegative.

CDR3 bases: TGTGCCAGCTCACCGAGGGAGACACTTGGAATGAACACTGAAGCTTTCTTT. Encoded protein: CASSPRETLGMNTEAFF. V and J are TRBV18 and TRBJ1-1; D is unresolved. V was shortened by 3 bases and J by 0 bases, with 17 bases between the two germline ends. CDR3 length equals 17 residues. CDR1 is KGHSH and CDR2 is LQKENI in the germline V gene.